This T cell receptor (beta chain) derives from a study of CD8 T cells in ankylosing spondylitis (TCRdb year 2017). Notes on the research overall: To find TCR variants linked to disease, the study profiled T cell receptor beta repertoires in ankylosing spondylitis patients and healthy donors. Samples of peripheral blood were taken, and for ankylosing spondylitis patients, synovial fluid was collected as well. The whole study cohort included over a hundred healthy donors and 20 to 25 ankylosing spondylitis patients. Study-level results and caveats: Some TCR beta motif variants had previously been reported in synovial fluid and blood of reactive arthritis patients, which suggested common disease-initiation mechanisms. Blood from ankylosing spondylitis patients appeared to be characterized by a TCR beta motif made up of several highly homologous amino acid variants. Significant enrichment of the disease-linked clones was reported in matched synovial fluid samples from ankylosing spondylitis patients. The disease-linked clones had a CD8+ phenotype and were found at relatively low frequencies in peripheral blood.

This clonotype was observed at least ten times. The clone's antigen remains unknown. No base qualities exist here, and no much larger clone lies one base off it. Sequenced on an Illumina HiSeq 2500. Quantitative 5'-RACE with molecular barcodes was used to prepare TCR beta libraries. In the original analysis: A new computational method based on a probabilistic model of VDJ rearrangement was used to identify disease-linked TCR variants. TCRdb took the public reads, trimmed them with fastp at Q25, ran MiXCR for clone calling and kept in-frame beta chains. Every CDR3 protein is listed once, alongside the most common genes and DNA of its rows. None of the V and J calls come from the authors' own analysis; TCRdb made them. This sample lists 500,000 or so distinct CDR3 sequences; about 5.2% were detected once. Under 4.5% of the sample rests with the top ten. Trimming accounts for 1 base at V and 5 bases at J, while the number of junction bases matched to no gene is 2. The CDR3 measures 15 amino acids from cysteine to phenylalanine. The kept DNA is CDR3 alone, 45 bases in frame from the first base. Sequences KGHDR (CDR1) and SFDVKD (CDR2) are obtained from the germline V gene.

This receptor chain uses TRBV24-1 and TRBJ2-3; 10 junctional bases match TRBD2. This clonotype originated in a male donor with ankylosing spondylitis. The sample comprised blood, either unsorted or a sorted T cell fraction (not recorded which). The encoded CDR3 is CATSDLGTSEDTQYF. The bases read TGTGCCACCAGTGATTTAGGGACTAGCGAAGATACGCAGTATTTT.